This TCR beta chain stems from a study of OX40 agonist ivuxolimab in advanced cancers. Notes on the research overall: The costimulatory receptor OX40 (CD134) was targeted by ivuxolimab, a fully human IgG2 agonistic monoclonal antibody. Intravenous ivuxolimab was administered to patients every 2 weeks at six dose levels: 0.01, 0.1, 0.3, 1.5, 3 and 10 mg/kg. Of the roughly 51 patients in dose escalation, 19 had hepatocellular carcinoma, some 15 had melanoma, 9 had renal cell carcinoma and 9 had head and neck cancer. A male proportion of 70% to 90% and a mean age of about 60 years, ranging from 23 to 79, were recorded for the dose-escalation cohort. Patients were allowed to have had prior anti-PD-1, anti-PD-L1 or anti-CTLA-4 therapy, and around 43% of the dose-escalation patients had been treated with checkpoint inhibitors. Partial responses occurred in three dose-escalation patients, of whom one had hepatocellular carcinoma and two had cutaneous melanoma. Peripheral TCRbeta sequencing was intended to test whether TCR sequence diversity was altered and clonal T-cell expansion was caused by ivuxolimab. The paper describes the monotherapy dose-escalation part (N of about 57 patients) of the phase I trial of ivuxolimab. General findings and caveats noted by the study authors: At doses of 0.1 to 3.0 mg/kg, clonal expansion of both CD4+ and CD8+ blood T cells was observed from baseline to week 6. After ivuxolimab, expanded clones were on average more numerous among CD8+ T cells than among CD4+ T cells. Which antigens the clonally expanded peripheral T cells were specific for was not determined. Low levels of normalized T-cell clonal expansion were also seen in some patients who did not respond. Partial responders in the 0.1-3.0 mg/kg groups had among the lowest normalized peripheral clonal expansion, especially among CD8+ T cells.

For sequencing of the TCRbeta CDR3 region, genomic DNA was extracted from the sorted cells. TCRbeta CDR3 regions were sequenced using the immunoSEQ Assay. The table comes from immuneACCESS by way of TCRdb, which keeps in-frame sequences with V and J called. Part of the clones is missing from these tables; in studies checked, under half for an unresolved V gene and the rest for unknown reasons. This sample comprises approximately 56,000 clones, approximately 90% of them detected only once. The ten biggest clones cover around 15% of the sample. Remarks on this clone: Its binding antigen is unknown. No base quality values were provided; no much bigger clone lies one nucleotide off.

The trial excluded patients who had a history of autoimmune disease or who were on systemic immunosuppression. In every dose cohort, peripheral blood was drawn for TCR sequencing at baseline, cycle 4 day 1, and cycle 7 day 1. The samples were drawn from a first-in-human, open-label, multicenter phase I dose-escalation trial of ivuxolimab. Adults with locally advanced or metastatic head and neck squamous cell, hepatocellular, melanoma or renal cell carcinoma were enrolled in the trial. Before TCR sequencing, CD4+ T cells and CD8+ T cells from peripheral blood were sorted into separate populations. This specimen consisted of CD4+ or CD8+ T cells sorted from blood, obtained in a trial of the OX40 agonist ivuxolimab. The clonotype originates from an adult with an advanced solid tumor such as melanoma, head and neck, liver or kidney cancer.

The DNA sequence is as follows: TGTGCCAGCAGCTTAGACCTCAGGGATGAAGCTTTCTTT. The encoded protein is CASSLDLRDEAFF. The sequence joins TRBV11-2 to TRBJ1-1; the D region possibly corresponds to TRBD1 (5 bases align). The CDR3 starts with the cysteine, ends with the phenylalanine, and has 13 residues. Solely the CDR3 DNA is kept, with 39 bases framed from the first base. V is pared back by 0 bases and J by 7 bases, with 9 bases lying between the germline termini. The germline V gene specifies SGHAT as CDR1 and FQNNGV as CDR2.